One and the same sample provided the 7 T cell receptor beta chains below, sequenced in a study of blood T cell repertoires in COVID-19. Generated by immunoSEQ multiplex PCR, the TCRdb table keeps only in-frame clones and is missing some. The table records about 160,000 clones, roughly 90% of them present only once. Sequencing was done on a sample of peripheral blood. These TCRs come from a man aged 55 to 70 with active or convalescent COVID-19.

The V call is TRBV5-4, the J call TRBJ2-1; D perhaps matches TRBD1 (6 bases). The V gene's germline CDR1 is SGHNT and CDR2 YYREEE (reference sequence). The ends were cut back, 3 bases at V and 4 bases at J, with 11 bases in the middle. The CDR3 consists of 14 residues. In DNA form, the CDR3 reads TGTGCCAGCAGCTCGGACAGTCGGTACAATGAGCAGTTCTTC. It encodes CASSSDSRYNEQFF.

The V call is TRBV10-1, the J call TRBJ1-2; D not resolved. The V and J ends lost 6 bases and 1 base respectively, with 9 bases between them. This CDR3 comprises 13 residues. The V gene's germline CDR1 is WNHNN and CDR2 SYGVQD (reference sequence). The CDR3 sequence is CASRIAVNYGYTF. DNA of the CDR3: TGCGCCAGCAGGATTGCAGTTAACTATGGCTACACCTTC.

The sample holds one count of this clone. The genes are TRBV11-2 and TRBJ1-2, with D possibly matching TRBD1 (5 bases). Trimming removed 1 base from V and 0 bases from J, with 6 bases in between. This CDR3 contains 14 residues. Per germline, CDR1 SGHAT and CDR2 FQNNGV. The CDR3 is CASSLGRANYGYTF. In nucleotides, the CDR3 is TGTGCCAGCAGCTTAGGCAGGGCTAACTATGGCTACACCTTC.

The chain uses TRBV10-1 and TRBJ1-1, with 7 positions matching TRBD1. J gave up 3 bases and V 4 bases, and 2 bases lay outside the gene matches. Germline CDR1 WNHNN, CDR2 SYGVQD (reference sequence). The CDR3 has 13 amino acids. Written as DNA, the CDR3 is TGCGCCAGCAGTGCACAGGGGTACACTGAAGCTTTCTTT. Protein product: CASSAQGYTEAFF.

The chain employs TRBV10-3 and TRBJ2-3, with D perhaps TRBD2 (5 bases). V lost 0 bases to trimming and J lost 9 bases, with 19 bases between them. The CDR3 totals 16 residues. The germline CDR1 and CDR2 sequences are ENHRY and SYGVKD. The chain's CDR3 is CAISESGGSAPRTQYF. CDR3 DNA: TGTGCCATCAGTGAGTCTGGTGGGAGCGCTCCTCGCACGCAGTATTTT.

For the CDR3, the DNA is TGTGCCAGCAGTGAGTTCGGGGCGGGAGGAGCAAACTACGAGCAGTACTTC. Translation gives CASSEFGAGGANYEQYF. J is TRBJ2-7 and V is TRBV2, with 8 bases that match TRBD2. CDR1 SNHLY and CDR2 FYNNEI come from the germline V gene. J lost 3 bases, V lost 3 bases, and 13 bases had no gene match. CDR3 length equals 17 residues.

The gene calls are TRBV19 and TRBJ1-6; D is unresolved. CDR3 length: 14 amino acids. Trimming stripped 10 bases from V and 2 bases from J, with 12 bases between. CDR1 LNHDA and CDR2 SQIVND come from the germline V gene (reference sequence). CDR3 residues: CATCERTYNSPLHF. DNA for the CDR3: TGTGCCACTTGCGAGAGAACCTATAATTCACCCCTCCACTTT.